This TCR beta chain is from a study of T cell responses to AZD1222 COVID-19 vaccine. The CDR3 has 11 amino acids. The V gene lost 3 bases and the J gene lost 12 bases, with 12 bases spanning the gap. The V gene's germline CDR1 is SGHTS and CDR2 YDEGEE. Clones were sequenced by immunoSEQ multiplex PCR, and TCRdb holds only the in-frame ones, with some missing. Of some 95,000 clones in the sample, roughly nine tenths were seen once. Sample: peripheral blood, taken on day 0 of AZD1222 vaccination. This TCR derives from an adult in good health. The chain has TRBV5-8 and TRBJ1-1; no reliable D call. DNA of the CDR3: TGTGCCAGCAGCTCCGACCCGAGATCTTTCTTT. It codes for CASSSDPRSFF.